This T cell receptor (beta chain) stems from a study of T cell clonotyping in hematopoietic cell transplantation. In this sample, this clone turned up once. Germline and junction disagree at one end, which may indicate a read error. The protocol was immunoSEQ multiplex PCR, while the TCRdb copy is restricted to in-frame clones and leaves out a portion. The data show some 14,000 clones, about 60% seen once. Germline CDR1 is SQVTM and CDR2 is ANQGSEA. The CDR3 runs to 13 residues. V gene TRBV29-1 combines with J gene TRBJ1-2; tentatively, D is TRBD1 (5 bases). Sequenced: PBMCs. This sequence originates from a human donor who either received an allogeneic hematopoietic cell transplant for a myeloid malignancy or was a related donor (not recorded which). Some clones in this sample may be carry-over from other donors' samples. For the CDR3, the DNA is TGCATCGTTTGGGGGGGGATTAACTATGGCTACACCTTC. Translating it yields CIVWGGINYGYTF.